This entry concerns a single T cell receptor beta chain. The repertoire was sequenced with immunoSEQ multiplex PCR; TCRdb's copy has only in-frame clones and lacks some. This repertoire shows approximately 9,000 clones, roughly nine tenths found once; its top ten account for 8.5% to 9.5%. V lost 1 base to trimming and J lost 7 bases; unmatched junction nucleotides: 6. Germline V gives CDR1 PRHDT, CDR2 FYEKMQ (reference sequence). There are 16 residues in the CDR3. The data are from a study of technical replicates of blood from four donors. The TCR comes from a human donor in good health. The chain recombines TRBV13 with TRBJ2-7; 14 bases map to TRBD2. The specimen sequenced was PBMCs. The CDR3 loop reads CASSLALGLAGGEQYF. DNA for the CDR3: TGTGCCAGCAGCTTAGCGCTTGGACTAGCGGGAGGTGAGCAGTACTTC.